Following are 22 T cell receptor beta chains from one sample sequenced in a study of type 1 regulatory T cells. TCRdb passed the reads through MiXCR, listing each CDR3 protein once. Here the sample spans 63,000 or so distinct CDR3 sequences, approximately 47% being singletons. Their recognized antigens are unknown. Sample: cultured non-Tr1 T cells, either the whole culture or a sorted T cell fraction (not recorded which). The receptors come from a human donor in good health.

The chain carries TRBV4-3 and TRBJ1-1, with 8 bases matching TRBD1. The CDR3 has 15 amino acids. The V and J ends lost 0 bases and 8 bases, in that order; junction bases with no gene match: 8. The V gene's germline CDR1 is LGHNA and CDR2 YSLEER. CDR3 DNA sequence: TGCGCCAGCAGCCAAGATCCTAGGACAGGGTCAGAAGCTTTCTTT. Protein sequence: CASSQDPRTGSEAFF.

The chain employs TRBV7-9 and TRBJ2-5, with TRBD2 identical over 8 bases. V lost 4 bases and J lost 5; bases outside the gene matches: 6. The germline V gene encodes CDR1 SEHNR and CDR2 FQNEAQ (reference sequence). The CDR3 has 14 amino acids. The CDR3 protein is CASSSGGAYETQYF. The CDR3 region has the DNA TGTGCCAGCAGCTCCGGGGGGGCCTATGAGACCCAGTACTTC.

This clonotype was seen just once. A much larger clone sits a single nucleotide away, making a read error possible. V and J are TRBV27 and TRBJ1-2; 8 bases align to TRBD1. In germline, CDR1 is MNHEY, CDR2 SMNVEV (reference sequence). The trim removed 5 bases at V and 7 bases at J, leaving 9 bases unmatched. CDR3 length equals 14 residues. For the CDR3, the DNA is TGTGCCAGCAGTCCCCTGCAGGGGGCGGGTGGCTACACCTTC. Translated, it gives CASSPLQGAGGYTF.

This clonotype was seen a handful of times. The V gene is TRBV5-1, the J gene TRBJ1-3; TRBD1 is a possible D gene (5 bases). V was clipped by 0 bases and J by 3 bases, with 13 bases between them. CDR3 length: 16 residues. Germline CDR1 SGHRS, CDR2 YFSETQ. CDR3 nucleotide sequence: TGCGCCAGCAGCTTGGTGCCCGTGGGGCGTGGAAACACCATATATTTT. Protein sequence: CASSLVPVGRGNTIYF.

This rearrangement joins TRBV4-1 to TRBJ1-2; D is uncertain. The germline V gene encodes CDR1 MGHRA and CDR2 YSYEKL. The CDR3 runs 15 residues. V lost 2 bases to trimming and J lost 2 bases, with 12 bases between them. CDR3 region: CASSQQAATNYGYTF. The CDR3 bases are TGCGCCAGCAGCCAACAAGCAGCCACCAACTATGGCTACACCTTC.

The chain couples TRBV7-6 to TRBJ2-7; 11 bases agree with TRBD2. V dropped 5 bases and J dropped 1; count of bases not matched to a gene: 4. Germline CDR1 is SGHVS and CDR2 is FNYEAQ. The CDR3 extends over 15 amino acids. The DNA of the CDR3 is TGTGCCAGCAGCCCCTCTAGCGGGGGGTCCTACGAGCAGTACTTC. This gives the protein CASSPSSGGSYEQYF.

This clonotype turned up a few times. V is TRBV6-2 or TRBV6-3 and J is TRBJ1-5, with TRBD1 as a possible D gene (5 bases). From germline, CDR1 is MNHEY and CDR2 SVGEGT. The CDR3 runs 15 residues. Trimming removed 8 bases from V and 3 bases from J, with 17 bases in between. CDR3 residues: CASSVRELTNQPQHF. The CDR3 nucleotides are TGTGCCAGCTCTGTCAGGGAATTGACCAATCAGCCCCAGCATTTT.

Details on this clonotype: A read error may be the cause here, since a much bigger clone is one base away. This chain joins TRBV5-1 and TRBJ2-5, with TRBD2 matching over 9 bases. The germline CDR1 and CDR2 sequences are SGHRS and YFSETQ. The CDR3 runs 16 residues. The junction had 6 bases not matched to a gene; V was cut back by 3 bases and J by 0 bases. The DNA for the CDR3 is TGCGCCAGCAGCTACGCAGCGGGGGGTAACCAAGAGACCCAGTACTTC. This gives the protein CASSYAAGGNQETQYF.

This clonotype occurred a few times. V and J are TRBV4-1 and TRBJ1-4, with TRBD1 identical over 7 bases. CDR3 length: 13 amino acids. CDR1 is MGHRA, CDR2 YSYEKL, per germline. The trim removed 4 bases at V and 14 bases at J, leaving 10 bases unmatched. For the CDR3, the DNA is TGCGCCAGCAGCCGCCCCACAGGGGCCACCCTGTTTTTT. Amino acid sequence: CASSRPTGATLFF.

The chain combines TRBV6-2 or TRBV6-3 with TRBJ2-7; D possibly corresponds to TRBD2 (5 bases). Germline V gives CDR1 MNHEY, CDR2 SVGEGT. The CDR3 spans 15 residues. V was pared by 0 bases and J by 4 bases, with 13 bases between. The CDR3 sequence: CASSYSLTSSYEQYF. DNA for the CDR3: TGTGCCAGCAGTTACTCGCTCACTAGTTCATACGAGCAGTACTTC.

The chain has TRBV9 and TRBJ1-2; 11 bases agree with TRBD1. Germline assignment: CDR1 SGDLS and CDR2 YYNGEE. This CDR3 contains 15 residues. Trimming took 3 bases from V and 4 from J; bases not matched to a gene: 5. CDR3 sequence (DNA): TGTGCCAGCAGCGAGGGGACAGGGGGTACCTATGGCTACACCTTC. Its protein is CASSEGTGGTYGYTF.

This chain links TRBV20-1 with TRBJ1-2; tentative D call: TRBD1 (5 bases). Germline assignment: CDR1 DFQATT and CDR2 SNEGSKA (reference sequence). The germline V and J ends were trimmed by 2 bases and 3 bases, with 13 bases remaining between them. CDR3 length: 14 residues. The CDR3 loop reads CSARSSRGDYGYTF. CDR3 DNA: TGCAGTGCTAGAAGCAGTCGGGGGGACTATGGCTACACCTTC.

This clonotype turned up a few times. This chain connects TRBV12-3 or TRBV12-4 to TRBJ2-1; D possibly corresponds to TRBD2 (6 bases). V lost 10 bases and J 0 bases, leaving 13 bases between the germline ends. The CDR3 spans 14 residues. The CDR3 loop reads CATQFSGSYNEQFF. As DNA, the CDR3 is TGTGCCACCCAGTTTAGCGGCTCCTACAATGAGCAGTTCTTC.

V gene TRBV7-2 combines with J gene TRBJ2-5; D unresolved. This CDR3 has 12 residues. V lost 5 bases and J lost 3, with 7 bases in between. From germline, CDR1 is SGHTA and CDR2 FQGNSA. This chain's CDR3 is CASSKRKETQYF. The CDR3 DNA reads TGTGCCAGCAGCAAACGGAAAGAGACCCAGTACTTC. The full variable domain, its missing parts supplied by reference TRBV7-2 and TRBJ2-5, is GAGVSQSPSNKVTEKGKDVELRCDPISGHTALYWYRQSLGQGLEFLIYFQGNSAPDKSGLPSDRFSAERTGGSVSTLTIQRTQQEDSAVYLCASSKRKETQYFGPGTRLLVL.

This rearrangement joins TRBV18 to TRBJ2-3; TRBD1 matches at 8 bases. The V gene's germline CDR1 is KGHSH and CDR2 LQKENI. With 5 bases clipped from V and 3 bases from J, the junction kept 4 bases outside the gene matches. The CDR3 sequence is 14 residues long. DNA of the CDR3: TGTGCCAGCTCAAGGGACAGGCGTACAGATACGCAGTATTTT. Its translation is CASSRDRRTDTQYF. Looking up the rest from reference TRBV18 and TRBJ2-3 gives the full variable domain: NAGVMQNPRHLVRRRGQEARLRCSPMKGHSHVYWYRQLPEEGLKFMVYLQKENIIDESGMPKERFSAEFPKEGPSILRIQQVVRGDSAAYFCASSRDRRTDTQYFGPGTRLTVL.

This clonotype showed up just a few times. The gene calls are TRBV29-1 and TRBJ1-5, with D unclear. The CDR3 loop spans 13 amino acids. Trimming removed 0 bases from V and 6 bases from J, with 9 bases in between. Germline values: CDR1 SQVTM, CDR2 ANQGSEA. CDR3 protein: CSVEDHPGQPQHF. The CDR3 nucleotides are TGCAGCGTTGAAGATCACCCGGGTCAGCCCCAGCATTTT. Filled out from reference TRBV29-1 and TRBJ1-5, the complete variable domain reads SAVISQKPSRDICQRGTSLTIQCQVDSQVTMMFWYRQQPGQSLTLIATANQGSEATYESGFVIDKFPISRPNLTFSTLTVSNMSPEDSSIYLCSVEDHPGQPQHFGDGTRLSIL.

The V gene is TRBV6-1, the J gene TRBJ2-7; TRBD1 aligns across 7 bases. This CDR3 is 13 amino acids long. V lost 8 bases, J lost 4 bases, and 8 bases stayed unmatched. Germline assignment: CDR1 MNHNS and CDR2 SASEGT. For the CDR3, the DNA is TGTGCCAGCCTCCCAGGGGGAACTTACGAGCAGTACTTC. It is translated as CASLPGGTYEQYF.

This clonotype came up once. J is TRBJ2-1 and V is TRBV6-2 or TRBV6-3; no firm D call. CDR1 is MNHEY, CDR2 SVGEGT, per germline. The CDR3 has 13 amino acids. Trimming took off 8 bases at V and 6 bases at J, with 14 bases between the two ends. DNA of the CDR3: TGTGCCAGCCGAATATTCGGCGGCAATGAGCAGTTCTTC. Its translation is CASRIFGGNEQFF.

The chain has TRBV6-1 and TRBJ1-6, with TRBD1 identical over 7 bases. Trimming cost V 5 bases and J 9 bases; bases outside gene matches: 13. Germline V gives CDR1 MNHNS, CDR2 SASEGT. CDR3 length: 16 amino acids. CDR3 loop: CASSSLFRGSRSPLHF. The CDR3 DNA reads as TGTGCCAGCAGTTCTCTCTTCAGGGGGTCGCGTTCACCCCTCCACTTT.

CDR3 DNA sequence: TGTGCCAGCAATCTTCTCGCTAGCGGGGGGGTTCGGACCGGGGAGCTGTTTTTT. Its translation: CASNLLASGGVRTGELFF. This chain joins TRBV6-1 and TRBJ2-2; 12 bases match TRBD2. With 7 bases clipped from V and 5 bases from J, the junction kept 14 bases outside the gene matches. The CDR3 has 18 amino acids. Germline-derived CDR1 and CDR2 are MNHNS and SASEGT.

V is TRBV12-3 or TRBV12-4 and J is TRBJ1-6, with D possibly matching TRBD1 (5 bases). This CDR3 comprises 13 residues. V lost 6 bases and J 12 bases, leaving 15 bases between the germline ends. The CDR3 is CASRVAPGGPLHF. In DNA form, the CDR3 reads TGTGCCAGCAGGGTTGCGCCCGGGGGACCCCTCCACTTT.

V gene TRBV5-1 combines with J gene TRBJ1-5; 7 positions agree with TRBD1. Unmatched junction bases numbered 11, after V lost 0 bases and J lost 8 bases. CDR3 length: 16 residues. The germline gives CDR1 SGHRS, CDR2 YFSETQ. DNA of the CDR3: TGCGCCAGCAGCTTGGCGGGACAGCTCCCGGGCGAGCCCCAGCATTTT. Its protein product is CASSLAGQLPGEPQHF.